This T cell receptor beta chain comes out of a study of blood T cell repertoires in COVID-19. Study at large: Acute-phase and convalescent COVID-19 samples originated in the United States, Italy and Spain. Sources were T cells, B-cell-depleted T cells, or PBMCs; the material itself was cDNA or gDNA.

Authors' data handling: Reference gene primer amplification yielded estimated nucleated cell counts. Using immunoSEQ multiplex PCR, the repertoire was profiled, and TCRdb retains in-frame clones only, with some absent. The DNA was the basis for D and trimming; V, J and clone size are from that table. The data contain 100,000 or so clones, 82% of them singletons. After removal of 4 bases from V and 1 base from J, the junction contained 6 bases not matched to a gene. This CDR3 is 16 amino acids long. CDR1 is MNHEY and CDR2 is SVGEGT in the germline V gene. Only a few counts were recorded for this clone.

The receptor was isolated from a man aged 50 to 60 with active or convalescent COVID-19. The rearrangement uses TRBV6-2 or TRBV6-3 and TRBJ1-1; the match to TRBD1 covers 10 bases. The sample was peripheral blood. CDR3 in amino acids: CASSSGTGAPNTEAFF. The DNA for the CDR3 is TGTGCCAGCAGTTCCGGGACAGGGGCCCCGAACACTGAAGCTTTCTTT.